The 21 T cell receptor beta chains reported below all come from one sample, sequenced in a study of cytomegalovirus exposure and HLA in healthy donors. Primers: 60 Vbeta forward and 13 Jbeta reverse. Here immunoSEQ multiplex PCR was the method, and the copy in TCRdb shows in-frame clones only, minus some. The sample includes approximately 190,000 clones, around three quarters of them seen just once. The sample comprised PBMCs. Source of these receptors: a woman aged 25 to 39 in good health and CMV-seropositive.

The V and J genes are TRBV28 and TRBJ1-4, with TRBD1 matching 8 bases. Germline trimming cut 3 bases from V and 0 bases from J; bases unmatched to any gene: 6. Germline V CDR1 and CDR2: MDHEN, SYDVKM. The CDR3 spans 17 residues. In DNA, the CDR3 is TGTGCCAGCAGTTTGCAGGGGGCGGCTGCAACTAATGAAAAACTGTTTTTT. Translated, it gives CASSLQGAAATNEKLFF.

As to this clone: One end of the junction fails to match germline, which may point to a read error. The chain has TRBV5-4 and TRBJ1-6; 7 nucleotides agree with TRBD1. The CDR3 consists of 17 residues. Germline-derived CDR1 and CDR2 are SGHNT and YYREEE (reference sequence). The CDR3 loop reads CASSTDRVPPYNPPLHF. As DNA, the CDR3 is TGTGCCAGCAGCACCGACAGGGTACCCCCCTATAATCCACCCCTCCACTTT.

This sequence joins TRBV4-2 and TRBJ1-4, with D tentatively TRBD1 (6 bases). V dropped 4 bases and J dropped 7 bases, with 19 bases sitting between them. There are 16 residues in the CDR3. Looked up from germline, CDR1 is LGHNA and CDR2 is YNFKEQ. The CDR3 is CASSPLEQGGGEKLFF. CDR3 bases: TGTGCCAGCAGCCCCCTAGAACAGGGAGGGGGTGAAAAACTGTTTTTT.

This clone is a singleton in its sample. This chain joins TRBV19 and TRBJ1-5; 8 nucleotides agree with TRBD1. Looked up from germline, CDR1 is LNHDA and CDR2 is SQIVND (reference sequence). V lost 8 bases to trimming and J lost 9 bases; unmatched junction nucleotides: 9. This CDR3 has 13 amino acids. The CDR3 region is CASSGQGPRPQHF. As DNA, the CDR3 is TGTGCCAGTTCAGGACAGGGCCCGAGGCCCCAGCATTTT.

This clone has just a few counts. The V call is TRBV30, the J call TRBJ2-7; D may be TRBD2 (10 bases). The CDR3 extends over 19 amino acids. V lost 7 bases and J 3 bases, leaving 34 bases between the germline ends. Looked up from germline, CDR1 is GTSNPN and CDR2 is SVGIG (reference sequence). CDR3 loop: CASGTGRGGGLAGDYEQYF. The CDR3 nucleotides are TGTGCCTCCGGGACAGGGAGGGGGGGCGGGCTAGCGGGAGACTACGAGCAGTACTTC.

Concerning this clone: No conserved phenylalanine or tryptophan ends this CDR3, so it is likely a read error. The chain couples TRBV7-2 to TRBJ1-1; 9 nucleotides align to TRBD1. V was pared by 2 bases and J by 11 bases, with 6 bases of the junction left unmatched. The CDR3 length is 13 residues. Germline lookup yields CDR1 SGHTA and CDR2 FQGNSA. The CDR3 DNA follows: TGTGCCAGCAGCTTAAAACAGGGGGCTCGGGCTTTCCTT. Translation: CASSLKQGARAFL.

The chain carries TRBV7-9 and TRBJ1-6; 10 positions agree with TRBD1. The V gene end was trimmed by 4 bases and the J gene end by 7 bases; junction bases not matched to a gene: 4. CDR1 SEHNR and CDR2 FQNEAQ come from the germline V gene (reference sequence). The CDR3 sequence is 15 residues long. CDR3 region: CASSSRTGGNSPLHF. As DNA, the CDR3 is TGTGCCAGCAGCTCCCGGACAGGGGGAAATTCACCCCTCCACTTT.

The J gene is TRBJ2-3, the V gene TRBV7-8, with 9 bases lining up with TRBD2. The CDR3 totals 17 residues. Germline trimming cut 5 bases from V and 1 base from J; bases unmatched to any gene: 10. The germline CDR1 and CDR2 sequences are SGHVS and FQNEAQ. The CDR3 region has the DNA TGTGCCAGCAGCGTGTTGGTAGCGGGAGTTGGCACAGATACGCAGTATTTT. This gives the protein CASSVLVAGVGTDTQYF.

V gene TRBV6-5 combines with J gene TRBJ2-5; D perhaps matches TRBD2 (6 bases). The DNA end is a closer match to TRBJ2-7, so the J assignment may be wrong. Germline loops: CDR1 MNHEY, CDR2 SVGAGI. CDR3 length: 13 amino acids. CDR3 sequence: CASSLARRYEQYF. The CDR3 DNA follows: TGTGCCAGCTCCCTAGCGAGACGCTACGAGCAGTACTTC.

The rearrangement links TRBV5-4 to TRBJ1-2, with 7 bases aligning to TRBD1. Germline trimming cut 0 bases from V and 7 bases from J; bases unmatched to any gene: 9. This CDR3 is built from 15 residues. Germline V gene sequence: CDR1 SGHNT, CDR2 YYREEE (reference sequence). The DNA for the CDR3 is TGTGCCAGCAGCTTGGCCGGAGGGGGCATGGGTGGCTACACCTTC. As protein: CASSLAGGGMGGYTF.

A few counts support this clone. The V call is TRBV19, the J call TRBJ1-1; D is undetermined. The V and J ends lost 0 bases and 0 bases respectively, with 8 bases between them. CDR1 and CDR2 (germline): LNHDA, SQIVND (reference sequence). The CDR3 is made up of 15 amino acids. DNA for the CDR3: TGTGCCAGTAGTATAGATCGAACAGTGAACACTGAAGCTTTCTTT. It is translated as CASSIDRTVNTEAFF.

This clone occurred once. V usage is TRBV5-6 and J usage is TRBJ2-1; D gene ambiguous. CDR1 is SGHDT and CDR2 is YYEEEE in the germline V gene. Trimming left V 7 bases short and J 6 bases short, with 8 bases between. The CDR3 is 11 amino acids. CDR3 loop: CASSEANEQFF. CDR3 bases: TGTGCCAGCTCCGAGGCCAATGAGCAGTTCTTC.

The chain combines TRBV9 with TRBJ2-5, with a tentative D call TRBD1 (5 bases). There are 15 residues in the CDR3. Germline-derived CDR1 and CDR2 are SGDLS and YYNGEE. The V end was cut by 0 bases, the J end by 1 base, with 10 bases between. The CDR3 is CASSVGWGLQETQYF. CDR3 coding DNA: TGTGCCAGCAGCGTAGGGTGGGGCCTCCAAGAGACCCAGTACTTC.

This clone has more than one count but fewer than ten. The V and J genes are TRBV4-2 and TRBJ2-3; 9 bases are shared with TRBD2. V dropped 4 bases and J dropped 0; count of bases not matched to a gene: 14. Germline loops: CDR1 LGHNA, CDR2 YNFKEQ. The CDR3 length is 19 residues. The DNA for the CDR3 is TGTGCCAGCAGCCTGAGAGGGGAGACTAGCGGAACTAGCACAGATACGCAGTATTTT. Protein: CASSLRGETSGTSTDTQYF.

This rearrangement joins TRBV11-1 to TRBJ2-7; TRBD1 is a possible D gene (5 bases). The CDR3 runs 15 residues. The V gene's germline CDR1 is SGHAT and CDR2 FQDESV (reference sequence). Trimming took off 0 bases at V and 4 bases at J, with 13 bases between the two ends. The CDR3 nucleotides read TGTGCCAGCAGCTTAGCCCGGACACAAGGTTACGAGCAGTACTTC. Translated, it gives CASSLARTQGYEQYF.

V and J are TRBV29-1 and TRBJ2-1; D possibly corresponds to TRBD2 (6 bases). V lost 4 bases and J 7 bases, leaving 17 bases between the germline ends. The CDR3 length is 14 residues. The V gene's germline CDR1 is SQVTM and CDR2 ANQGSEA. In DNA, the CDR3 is TGCAGCGTTGTACCGCCGGGAGTATCGAATGAGCAGTTCTTC. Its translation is CSVVPPGVSNEQFF.

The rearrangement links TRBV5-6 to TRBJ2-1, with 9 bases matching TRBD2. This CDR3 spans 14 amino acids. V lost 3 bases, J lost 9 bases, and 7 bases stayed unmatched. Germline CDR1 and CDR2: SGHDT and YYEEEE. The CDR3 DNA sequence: TGTGCCAGCAGCTACGGGACTAGCCATGGTGAGCAGTTCTTC. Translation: CASSYGTSHGEQFF.

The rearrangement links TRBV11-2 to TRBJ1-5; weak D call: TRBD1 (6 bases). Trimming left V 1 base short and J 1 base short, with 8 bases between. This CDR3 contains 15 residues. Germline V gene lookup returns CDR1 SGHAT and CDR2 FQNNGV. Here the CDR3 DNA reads TGTGCCAGCAGCTTAGCGGGACAAAGCAATCAGCCCCAGCATTTT. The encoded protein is CASSLAGQSNQPQHF.

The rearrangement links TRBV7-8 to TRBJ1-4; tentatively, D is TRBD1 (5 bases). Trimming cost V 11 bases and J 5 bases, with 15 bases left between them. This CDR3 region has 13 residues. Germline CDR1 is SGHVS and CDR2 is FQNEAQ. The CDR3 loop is CAGGDPNNEKLFF. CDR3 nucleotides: TGTGCCGGCGGGGACCCCAACAATGAAAAACTGTTTTTT.

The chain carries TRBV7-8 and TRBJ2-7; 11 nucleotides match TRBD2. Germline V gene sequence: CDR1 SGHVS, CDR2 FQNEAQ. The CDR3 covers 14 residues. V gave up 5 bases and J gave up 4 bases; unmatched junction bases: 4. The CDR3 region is CASSPGTSGYEQYF. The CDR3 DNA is TGTGCCAGCAGCCCCGGGACTAGCGGTTACGAGCAGTACTTC. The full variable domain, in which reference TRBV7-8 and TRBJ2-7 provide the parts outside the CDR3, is GAGVSQSPRYKVAKRGQDVALRCDPISGHVSLFWYQQALGQGPEFLTYFQNEAQLDKSGLPSDRFFAERPEGSVSTLKIQRTQQEDSAVYLCASSPGTSGYEQYFGPGTRLTVT.

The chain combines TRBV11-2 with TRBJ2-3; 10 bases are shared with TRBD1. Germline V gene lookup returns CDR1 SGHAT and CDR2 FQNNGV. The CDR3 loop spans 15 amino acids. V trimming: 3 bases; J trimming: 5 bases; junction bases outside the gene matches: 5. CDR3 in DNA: TGTGCCAGCAGCTTCAGACAGGGGGCTATAGATACGCAGTATTTT. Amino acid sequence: CASSFRQGAIDTQYF.